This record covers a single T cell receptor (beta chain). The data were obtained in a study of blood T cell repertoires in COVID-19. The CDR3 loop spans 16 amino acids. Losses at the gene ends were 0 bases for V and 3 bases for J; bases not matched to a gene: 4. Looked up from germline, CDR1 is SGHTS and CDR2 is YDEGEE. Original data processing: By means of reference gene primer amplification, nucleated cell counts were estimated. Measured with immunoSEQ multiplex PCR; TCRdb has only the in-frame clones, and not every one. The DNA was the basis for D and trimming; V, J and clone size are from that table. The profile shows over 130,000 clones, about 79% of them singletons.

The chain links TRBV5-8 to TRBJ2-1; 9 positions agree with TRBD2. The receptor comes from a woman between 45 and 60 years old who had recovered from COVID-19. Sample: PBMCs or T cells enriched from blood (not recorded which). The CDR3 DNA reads TGTGCCAGCAGCTTGGTTACTAGCGGGCACTACAATGAGCAGTTCTTC. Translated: CASSLVTSGHYNEQFF. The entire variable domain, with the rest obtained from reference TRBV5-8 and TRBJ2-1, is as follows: EAGVTQSPTHLIKTRGQQATLRCSPISGHTSVYWYQQALGLGLQFLLWYDEGEERNRGNFPPRFSGRQFPNYSSELNVNALELEDSALYLCASSLVTSGHYNEQFFGPGTRLTVL.